These 6 T cell receptor beta chains share one sample of origin, sequenced in a study of identifying expanded T cells in peripheral blood. The table came from immunoSEQ multiplex PCR; TCRdb's copy has only in-frame clones and leaves some out. The data show around 60,000 clones, with roughly four fifths seen just once and around a sixth held by the top ten. The sequenced material came from blood. The receptors originated from a person between 18 and 75 years old in good health.

The chain uses TRBV7-6 and TRBJ2-1; 8 bases fit TRBD2. CDR3 length: 15 amino acids. Looked up from germline, CDR1 is SGHVS and CDR2 is FNYEAQ. V gave up 5 bases and J gave up 12 bases; unmatched junction bases: 15. For the CDR3, the DNA is TGTGCCAGCAGCCGAGCGGGAGTTCCCAGCAGCGCGCAGTTCTTC. Protein sequence: CASSRAGVPSSAQFF.

This chain connects TRBV6-1 to TRBJ1-1; D unresolved. Germline lookup yields CDR1 MNHNS and CDR2 SASEGT. V gave up 1 base and J gave up 10 bases, with 10 bases separating them. The CDR3 contains 12 residues. The CDR3 nucleotides are TGTGCCAGCAGTGAAGTGAGGGTCCGAGCTTTCTTT. Translating it yields CASSEVRVRAFF.

The table lists this clone with many counts. V and J are TRBV13 and TRBJ2-3; D gene ambiguous. V was pared by 0 bases and J by 0 bases, with 1 base between. Germline values: CDR1 PRHDT, CDR2 FYEKMQ (reference sequence). CDR3 size: 13 residues. The CDR3 spells CASSLGSTDTQYF. The CDR3 DNA is TGTGCCAGCAGCTTAGGGAGCACAGATACGCAGTATTTT.

The V and J genes are TRBV5-8 and TRBJ2-7; D is perhaps TRBD1 (6 bases). The V gene lost 4 bases and the J gene lost 4 bases, with 24 bases spanning the gap. The length of the CDR3 is 17 residues. Germline CDR1 and CDR2: SGHTS and YDEGEE. The CDR3 DNA reads TGTGCCAGCAGCATTACCCCCTCGACAGGAAAAGGGTACGAGCAGTACTTC. Translated: CASSITPSTGKGYEQYF.

This chain connects TRBV6-5 to TRBJ1-3; 8 nucleotides align to TRBD1. Per germline, CDR1 MNHEY and CDR2 SVGAGI. V was pared by 8 bases and J by 4 bases, with 4 bases of the junction left unmatched. The length of the CDR3 is 13 residues. The CDR3 nucleotides are TGTGCCAGCGGGACAGGCGTAGGAAACACCATATATTTT. The encoded protein is CASGTGVGNTIYF.

J is TRBJ1-6 and V is TRBV18, with a possible D match to TRBD1 (6 bases). V dropped 1 base and J dropped 6 bases, with 10 bases sitting between them. The CDR3 contains 15 residues. CDR1 is KGHSH, CDR2 LQKENI, per germline. CDR3 protein: CASSPLTGINSPLHF. The CDR3 coding sequence is TGTGCCAGCTCACCACTAACAGGGATTAATTCACCCCTCCACTTT.